This passage covers 22 T cell receptor beta chains from one sample sequenced in a study of blood T cell repertoires in COVID-19. The table came from immunoSEQ multiplex PCR; TCRdb's copy has only in-frame clones and leaves some out. The data show around 80,000 clones, with over 70% seen just once and over 9.5% held by the top ten. The sample was peripheral blood. These receptors all come from an older man with acute or convalescent COVID-19.

The rearrangement uses TRBV7-3 and TRBJ2-3; 12 bases fit TRBD2. Trimming removed 5 bases from V and 6 bases from J; junction bases left unmatched: 3. The CDR3 extends over 14 amino acids. The germline V gene encodes CDR1 SGHTA and CDR2 FQGTGA. The CDR3 DNA reads as TGTGCCAGCAGCCCAGGACTAGCGGGGGATACGCAGTATTTT. Its protein is CASSPGLAGDTQYF.

The V call is TRBV24-1, the J call TRBJ2-1, with D perhaps TRBD1 (5 bases). This CDR3 is 15 amino acids long. Germline V lookup: CDR1 KGHDR, CDR2 SFDVKD. V was clipped by 1 base and J by 4 bases, with 10 bases between them. The CDR3: CATSDLQDPYNEQFF. CDR3 nucleotide sequence: TGTGCCACCAGTGATTTACAGGACCCTTACAATGAGCAGTTCTTC.

V and J are TRBV9 and TRBJ2-3; 14 nucleotides agree with TRBD2. Trimming took 4 bases from V and 2 from J; bases not matched to a gene: 9. This CDR3 region has 18 residues. The germline gives CDR1 SGDLS, CDR2 YYNGEE. CDR3 DNA: TGTGCCAGCAGCCCTCGGACTAGCGGGGGGCCTATCACAGATACGCAGTATTTT. Translated, it gives CASSPRTSGGPITDTQYF.

The chain has TRBV19 and TRBJ2-3; 9 positions match TRBD2. CDR3 length: 15 amino acids. J gave up 1 base and V 6 bases, and 5 bases lay outside the gene matches. Germline CDR1 LNHDA, CDR2 SQIVND (reference sequence). The CDR3 sequence: CASRAVAGGTDTQYF. CDR3 in DNA: TGTGCCAGTAGGGCGGTAGCGGGGGGCACAGATACGCAGTATTTT.

The genes are TRBV3-1 (or the pseudogene TRBV3-2) and TRBJ1-2; D gene uncertain. The V and J ends lost 4 bases and 6 bases respectively, with 9 bases between them. This CDR3 comprises 12 residues. CDR1 and CDR2 (germline): LGHDT, YNNKEL (reference sequence). Here the CDR3 reads CASSRQRNGYTF. Written as DNA, the CDR3 is TGTGCCAGCAGCCGGCAGAGGAATGGCTACACCTTC.

The chain uses TRBV30 and TRBJ1-6; tentatively, D is TRBD1 (6 bases). Germline CDR1 and CDR2: GTSNPN and SVGIG (reference sequence). This CDR3 contains 15 residues. Between the trimmed V and J ends, which lost 3 bases and 3 bases, there was a span of 12 bases. CDR3 sequence (DNA): TGTGCCTGGAGGGAGACAGGAATCTATAATTCACCCCTCCACTTT. Protein product: CAWRETGIYNSPLHF.

The rearrangement links TRBV6-5 to TRBJ1-6; unclear D gene. The CDR3 covers 14 residues. V lost 5 bases and J lost 3, with 8 bases in between. Germline values: CDR1 MNHEY, CDR2 SVGAGI. The chain's CDR3 is CASSLGVYNSPLHF. The CDR3 DNA sequence: TGTGCCAGCAGTCTCGGGGTCTATAATTCACCCCTCCACTTT.

The CDR3, as DNA: TGTGCCAGCAGCCAGTATGGGACAGGGGGCGGTGGGAACACTGAAGCTTTCTTT. Residues: CASSQYGTGGGGNTEAFF. This chain uses TRBV3-1 (or the pseudogene TRBV3-2) with TRBJ1-1, with TRBD1 matching 12 bases. There are 18 residues in the CDR3. Germline lookup yields CDR1 LGHDT and CDR2 YNNKEL (reference sequence). V was clipped by 3 bases and J by 1 base; unmatched bases: 9.

CDR3 nucleotide sequence: TGTGCCAGTAGTGGCCGAGGAGCGGGGGAGTCCTACGAGCAGTACTTC. Translated, it gives CASSGRGAGESYEQYF. This chain uses TRBV19 with TRBJ2-7; 8 nucleotides agree with TRBD2. CDR1 LNHDA and CDR2 SQIVND come from the germline V gene (reference sequence). This CDR3 region has 16 residues. Trimming removed 5 bases from V and 1 base from J; junction bases left unmatched: 10.

V usage is TRBV10-3 and J usage is TRBJ2-5, with 10 bases identical to TRBD1. Unmatched junction bases numbered 5, after V lost 4 bases and J lost 3 bases. This CDR3 comprises 15 residues. Germline loops: CDR1 ENHRY, CDR2 SYGVKD. In DNA, the CDR3 is TGTGCCATCAGTGTGGGACAGGGGAAAGAAGAGACCCAGTACTTC. It yields the protein CAISVGQGKEETQYF.

The chain couples TRBV6-5 to TRBJ1-1, with D tentatively TRBD1 (6 bases). V was clipped by 6 bases and J by 1 base, with 15 bases between them. Looked up from germline, CDR1 is MNHEY and CDR2 is SVGAGI. The CDR3 loop spans 15 amino acids. In nucleotides, the CDR3 is TGTGCCAGCAGGAAGGGGAGGGGGTCGAACACTGAAGCTTTCTTT. Translated, it gives CASRKGRGSNTEAFF.

The V and J genes are TRBV7-9 and TRBJ2-3; D gene unclear. V lost 5 bases, J lost 2 bases, and 11 bases lay in between. The CDR3 runs to 14 residues. Per germline, CDR1 SEHNR and CDR2 FQNEAQ (reference sequence). The CDR3 region is CASSRRLDTDTQYF. The CDR3 DNA follows: TGTGCCAGCAGCAGAAGGCTAGACACAGATACGCAGTATTTT.

As DNA, the CDR3 is TGTGCCAGCAGCCCGAGGACTAGCGGGGGACTCCTATCCTACAATGAGCAGTTCTTC. It translates to CASSPRTSGGLLSYNEQFF. The rearrangement uses TRBV7-9 and TRBJ2-1; TRBD2 matches 13 bases. The CDR3 extends over 19 amino acids. Looked up from germline, CDR1 is SEHNR and CDR2 is FQNEAQ (reference sequence). J was trimmed by 1 base and V by 5 bases; bases with no gene match: 11.

This clone was detected only a few times. Here the CDR3 DNA reads TGTGCCAGCACCCGGACAGGAATTTTTAACTATGGCTACACCTTC. Translating it yields CASTRTGIFNYGYTF. This chain connects TRBV6-5 to TRBJ1-2; TRBD1 aligns across 7 bases. J was trimmed by 1 base and V by 7 bases; bases with no gene match: 9. From germline, CDR1 is MNHEY and CDR2 SVGAGI. The CDR3 spans 15 residues.

Only a few counts were recorded for this clone. The chain has TRBV3-1 (or the pseudogene TRBV3-2) and TRBJ1-1; the D is unclear. The CDR3 totals 13 residues. The V gene's germline CDR1 is LGHDT and CDR2 YNNKEL (reference sequence). The V and J ends lost 4 bases and 1 base respectively, with 7 bases between them. CDR3 nucleotide sequence: TGTGCCAGCAGCCTTTCGGGGAACACTGAAGCTTTCTTT. Translating it yields CASSLSGNTEAFF.

The J gene is TRBJ2-1, the V gene TRBV5-5; 9 nucleotides agree with TRBD1. V was clipped by 4 bases and J by 8 bases; unmatched bases: 10. The germline V gene encodes CDR1 SGHKS and CDR2 YYEKEE (reference sequence). The CDR3 covers 15 residues. The CDR3 here is CASSLTGTGTHEQFF. In DNA, the CDR3 is TGTGCCAGCAGCCTCACCGGGACAGGGACGCATGAGCAGTTCTTC.

The V call is TRBV5-4, the J call TRBJ2-3; 9 nucleotides line up with TRBD2. V shed 4 bases and J 2 bases; nucleotides not matched to a gene: 8. The CDR3 is 16 residues long. Germline V gene sequence: CDR1 SGHNT, CDR2 YYREEE (reference sequence). CDR3 residues: CASSHPSGGNTDTQYF. The CDR3 DNA is TGTGCCAGCAGCCATCCGAGCGGGGGGAACACAGATACGCAGTATTTT.

The rearrangement links TRBV2 to TRBJ1-2; D unclear. V lost 4 bases to trimming and J lost 2 bases, with 8 bases between them. The CDR3 extends over 13 amino acids. The germline V gene has CDR1 SNHLY and CDR2 FYNNEI. As DNA, the CDR3 is TGTGCCAGCAGTGTTATGGAGAACTATGGCTACACCTTC. This sequence encodes CASSVMENYGYTF. Together with reference TRBV2 and TRBJ1-2, the CDR3 gives the full variable domain: EPEVTQTPSHQVTQMGQEVILRCVPISNHLYFYWYRQILGQKVEFLVSFYNNEISEKSEIFDDQFSVERPDGSNFTLKIRSTKLEDSAMYFCASSVMENYGYTFGSGTRLTVV.

The CDR3 loop is CASSSGTEANYGYTF. In DNA, the CDR3 is TGTGCCAGTAGTAGCGGGACAGAAGCTAACTATGGCTACACCTTC. The rearrangement links TRBV19 to TRBJ1-2; the match to TRBD1 covers 7 bases. CDR3 length equals 15 residues. V dropped 4 bases and J dropped 0; count of bases not matched to a gene: 5. CDR1 is LNHDA and CDR2 is SQIVND in the germline V gene (reference sequence).

J is TRBJ1-5 and V is TRBV15, with TRBD1 matching 7 bases. This CDR3 is built from 15 residues. Germline V gene lookup returns CDR1 LNHNV and CDR2 YYDKDF (reference sequence). With V trimmed by 5 bases and J by 1 base, 5 bases remained unmatched. This CDR3 reads CATSPRQGSNQPQHF. The CDR3 DNA reads as TGTGCCACCAGCCCGCGACAGGGAAGCAATCAGCCCCAGCATTTT.

The chain carries TRBV5-5 and TRBJ2-7; maybe TRBD2 (5 bases). Germline loops: CDR1 SGHKS, CDR2 YYEKEE (reference sequence). V dropped 6 bases and J dropped 2 bases, with 15 bases sitting between them. The CDR3 has 14 amino acids. In DNA form, the CDR3 reads TGTGCCAGCATAGGAGGTTACTCGGCCTACGAGCAGTACTTC. Translating gives CASIGGYSAYEQYF.

V and J are TRBV10-3 and TRBJ2-3, with TRBD2 identical over 11 bases. The CDR3 totals 14 residues. J gave up 5 bases and V 10 bases, and 8 bases lay outside the gene matches. Germline V gene lookup returns CDR1 ENHRY and CDR2 SYGVKD. CDR3 sequence (DNA): TGTGCCAGTTCGACTAGCGGGGAAAAAGATACGCAGTATTTT. This encodes CASSTSGEKDTQYF.